This is a list of T cell receptor beta chains from one sample in a study of cytomegalovirus exposure and HLA in healthy donors. Repertoires were generated with immunoSEQ multiplex PCR, while TCRdb's copy carries only in-frame clones and drops some. The profile shows roughly 200,000 clones, about 80% of them singletons. The sample consisted of PBMCs. Receptor source: a woman aged 40 to 50 in good health and CMV-seronegative. Both conserved end residues are part of each CDR3. The order of the fields is V gene, D gene, clone size, J gene, CDR3 DNA, CDR3 protein. The D gene is left open where the match is weak. Rows give clone size only sometimes, using once, few, many, or a class for an expanded clone.

TRBV28	NA	NA	TRBJ2-2	TGTGCCAGCAGTTACAGGGCAAACGGGGAGCTGTTTTTT	CASSYRANGELFF
TRBV15	NA	NA	TRBJ1-3	TGTGCCACCAGCAGAGATCCGACTCCTGGAAACACCATATATTTT	CATSRDPTPGNTIYF
TRBV7-2	NA	NA	TRBJ2-3	TGTGCCAGCAGCCCCATGGTGGGGGCCGTAGATACGCAGTATTTT	CASSPMVGAVDTQYF
TRBV18	NA	NA	TRBJ1-4	TGTGCCAGCTCACCACGAGCCGGGGTTCTTGCAACTAATGAAAAACTGTTTTTT	CASSPRAGVLATNEKLFF
TRBV2	NA	NA	TRBJ2-5	TGTGCCAGCAGTGAAGCCGCTGCGGGGCCGGGGACCCAGTACTTC	CASSEAAAGPGTQYF
TRBV6-6	NA	NA	TRBJ2-7	TGTGCCAGCAGTTACTCGGGGGCCCAATCCTACGAGCAGTACTTC	CASSYSGAQSYEQYF
TRBV2	TRBD1	once	TRBJ2-5	TGTGCCACACAGGGGTCGGGGGAGACCCAGTACTTC	CATQGSGETQYF
TRBV5-1	NA	NA	TRBJ2-7	TGCGCCAGCAGCTTGGAGGGGACAACGCGCTACGAGCAGTACTTC	CASSLEGTTRYEQYF
TRBV7-3	NA	NA	TRBJ2-3	TGTGCCAGCAGCTTTCGGGGGGCAACAGATACGCAGTATTTT	CASSFRGATDTQYF
TRBV11-2	NA	NA	TRBJ1-1	TGTGCCAGCAGCTTGAAAAGGGGGACTGAAGCTTTCTTT	CASSLKRGTEAFF
TRBV5-1	TRBD2	NA	TRBJ2-3	TGCGCCAGCAGCCATTACCACGGGGGGAGCACAGATACGCAGTATTTT	CASSHYHGGSTDTQYF
TRBV9	TRBD2	NA	TRBJ2-2	TGTGCCAGCAGCGTAGGGGAGGGAAGGACCGGGGAGCTGTTTTTT	CASSVGEGRTGELFF
TRBV5-1	TRBD2	NA	TRBJ2-1	TGCGCCAGCAGCTACGGACTAGCGGATACCAATGAGCAGTTCTTC	CASSYGLADTNEQFF
TRBV6-5	NA	NA	TRBJ1-1	TGTGCCAGCAGTCCAAGGTTGGGGGCGGGTGGAGCTTTCTTT	CASSPRLGAGGAFF
TRBV7-9	TRBD2	NA	TRBJ2-1	TGTGCCAGCAGCTTAGCACTGTCGGGACTAGCGGGGGGGCCCTCGATCTTC	CASSLALSGLAGGPSIF
TRBV6-1	TRBD1	NA	TRBJ1-1	TGTGCCAGCAGGAGGACAGGGGCAGAGAACACTGAAGCTTTCTTT	CASRRTGAENTEAFF
TRBV6-4	TRBD1	NA	TRBJ1-2	TGTGCCAGCAGTGTTTCCGGGACAGAGAACTATGGCTACACCTTC	CASSVSGTENYGYTF
TRBV5-6	NA	NA	TRBJ1-1	TGTGCCAGCAGCTTGGTTGGAGGAAGGAACACTGAAGCTTTCTTT	CASSLVGGRNTEAFF
TRBV10-3	TRBD1	NA	TRBJ2-2	TGTGCCATCAGGGCCGGGACAGGCAGGGACACCGGGGAGCTGTTTTTT	CAIRAGTGRDTGELFF
TRBV6-1	NA	NA	TRBJ2-7	TGTGCCAGCAGTGATCAACAGGGATACGAGCAGTACTTC	CASSDQQGYEQYF
TRBV6-6	NA	NA	TRBJ1-1	TGTGCCAGCAGTTACTCGAGTACAGGGCCGCGTACTGAAGCTTTCTTT	CASSYSSTGPRTEAFF
TRBV30	NA	NA	TRBJ1-5	TGTGCCTGGAGTGTAGGAGGGGATCAGCCCCAGCATTTT	CAWSVGGDQPQHF
TRBV11-3	NA	NA	TRBJ2-5	TGTGCCAGCAGCCCCCTTGGGGGCGGCCAGACCCAGTACTTC	CASSPLGGGQTQYF
TRBV29-1	NA	NA	TRBJ2-3	TGCAGTGTAACTTTGACTAACACAGATACGCAGTATTTT	CSVTLTNTDTQYF
TRBV6-5	NA	NA	TRBJ1-1	TGTGCCAGCAGTAGTCGGGACACTGAAGCTTTCTTT	CASSSRDTEAFF
TRBV9	NA	NA	TRBJ2-3	TGTGCCAGCAGCGTACTCAGCACAGATACGCAGTATTTT	CASSVLSTDTQYF
TRBV5-6	TRBD2	few	TRBJ2-7	TGTGCCAGCAGCTTCCGTTTCGGGACTAGCTCCTACGAGCAGTACTTC	CASSFRFGTSSYEQYF
TRBV7-9	TRBD1	NA	TRBJ1-1	TGTGCCAGCAGCTCCGACAGGGCTGGCACTGAAGCTTTCTTT	CASSSDRAGTEAFF
TRBV9	NA	few	TRBJ2-3	TGTGCCAGCAGCGCAGGAGATACGCAGTATTTT	CASSAGDTQYF
TRBV5-4	TRBD1	NA	TRBJ1-2	TGTGCCAGCAGCGGGGACAGGGAGAGTAATGGCTACACCTTC	CASSGDRESNGYTF
TRBV30	NA	NA	TRBJ2-4	TGTGCCTGGAGTTCACCCCCCCTTACGGACAGAGCCAAAAACATTCAGTACTTC	CAWSSPPLTDRAKNIQYF
TRBV6-5	NA	few	TRBJ1-3	TGTGCCAGCAGTTTGGGACAAGGATTCTCTGGAAACACCATATATTTT	CASSLGQGFSGNTIYF
TRBV19	TRBD1	NA	TRBJ2-3	TGTGCCAGTAGTTCCAGGGGGCATATAGATACGCAGTATTTT	CASSSRGHIDTQYF
TRBV4-2	TRBD2	NA	TRBJ2-3	TGTGCCAGCAGCCAAGAGTTTACTAGCGCCACAGATACGCAGTATTTT	CASSQEFTSATDTQYF
TRBV5-6	NA	NA	TRBJ1-5	TGTGCCAGCAGCTTTGCAGGCTACAGAAATCAGCCCCAGCATTTT	CASSFAGYRNQPQHF
TRBV10-3	TRBD2	NA	TRBJ2-5	TGTGCCATCAGTGAGTTGCGGGGGTACCAAGAGACCCAGTACTTC	CAISELRGYQETQYF
TRBV4-3	TRBD2	NA	TRBJ2-1	TGCGCCAGCAGCCTCATGGCAAGGACTAGCCGGTACAATGAGCAGTTCTTC	CASSLMARTSRYNEQFF